A single sample is the source of the 6 T cell receptor beta chains below, sequenced in a study of cytomegalovirus exposure and HLA in healthy donors. 60 Vbeta and 13 Jbeta primers were used in PCR. Some clones are missing from TCRdb's copy, which holds only in-frame ones; the method was immunoSEQ multiplex PCR. Found here are 200,000 or so clones, about 90% of them singletons; the top ten hold 0.2% to 0.3%. The sample comprised PBMCs. Receptor source: a girl less than two years old in good health and CMV-seronegative.

The CDR3, as DNA: TGTGCCACGCGGACTCACTCTGGAAACACCATATATTTT. It is translated as CATRTHSGNTIYF. This rearrangement joins TRBV7-9 to TRBJ1-3, with D unresolved. V dropped 10 bases and J dropped 0 bases, with 10 bases sitting between them. The CDR3 covers 13 residues. The V gene's germline CDR1 is SEHNR and CDR2 FQNEAQ (reference sequence).

V and J are TRBV6-1 and TRBJ1-5; 9 positions match TRBD1. The CDR3 is 17 residues long. Trimming removed 0 bases from V and 5 bases from J; junction bases left unmatched: 8. CDR1 and CDR2 from the germline V gene are MNHNS and SASEGT. The chain's CDR3 is CASSEARLQGADQPQHF. CDR3 nucleotide sequence: TGTGCCAGCAGTGAAGCCCGATTACAGGGGGCCGATCAGCCCCAGCATTTT.

The V call is TRBV7-9, the J call TRBJ1-3, with no clear D. This CDR3 is 16 amino acids long. The V end was cut by 5 bases, the J end by 5 bases, with 19 bases between. The germline gives CDR1 SEHNR, CDR2 FQNEAQ (reference sequence). In DNA, the CDR3 is TGTGCCAGCAGCCCCTTTCAGGAACCGACAAGAAACACCATATATTTT. Translating gives CASSPFQEPTRNTIYF.

The V and J genes are TRBV9 and TRBJ2-3; 15 bases map to TRBD2. Germline assignment: CDR1 SGDLS and CDR2 YYNGEE. The V gene end was trimmed by 3 bases and the J gene end by 4 bases; junction bases not matched to a gene: 0. There are 15 residues in the CDR3. In nucleotides, the CDR3 is TGTGCCAGCAGCGGGACTAGCGGGGGGGCAGATACGCAGTATTTT. This encodes CASSGTSGGADTQYF.

The V gene is TRBV5-6, the J gene TRBJ1-3; D is uncertain. V lost 4 bases, J lost 0 bases, and 11 bases lay in between. CDR1 is SGHDT and CDR2 is YYEEEE in the germline V gene. The CDR3 is made up of 15 amino acids. The CDR3 reads CASSTGLHSGNTIYF. The CDR3 DNA is TGTGCCAGCAGCACTGGACTGCACTCTGGAAACACCATATATTTT.

The chain employs TRBV19 and TRBJ2-7; weak D call: TRBD1 (6 bases). Germline V CDR1 and CDR2: LNHDA, SQIVND (reference sequence). V was cut by 3 bases and J by 2 bases, with 14 bases left in between. This CDR3 has 15 amino acids. The CDR3 here is CASSMNPGAPYEQYF. In DNA form, the CDR3 reads TGTGCCAGTAGTATGAATCCAGGGGCCCCCTACGAGCAGTACTTC.